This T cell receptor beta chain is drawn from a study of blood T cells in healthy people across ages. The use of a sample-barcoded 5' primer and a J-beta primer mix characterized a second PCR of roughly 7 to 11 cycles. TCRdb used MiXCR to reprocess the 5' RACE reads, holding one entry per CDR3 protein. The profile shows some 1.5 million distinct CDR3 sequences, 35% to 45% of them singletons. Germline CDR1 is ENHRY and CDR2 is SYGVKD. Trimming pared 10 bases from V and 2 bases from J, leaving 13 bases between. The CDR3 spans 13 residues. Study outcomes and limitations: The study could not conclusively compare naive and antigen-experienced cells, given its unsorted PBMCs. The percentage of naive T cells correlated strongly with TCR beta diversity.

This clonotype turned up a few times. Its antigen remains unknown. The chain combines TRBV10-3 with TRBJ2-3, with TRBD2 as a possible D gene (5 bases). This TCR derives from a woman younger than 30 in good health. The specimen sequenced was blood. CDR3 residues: CATTGSYTDTQYF. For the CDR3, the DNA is TGTGCCACCACGGGAAGCTACACAGATACGCAGTATTTT.